Shown below are 5 T cell receptor beta chains from a single sample sequenced in a study of T-cell reconstitution after alpha-beta-depleted transplantation in children. The TCRbeta library incorporated unique molecular identifiers. One entry per CDR3 protein, called by TCRdb with MiXCR from the PCR reads. The data contain about 500,000 distinct CDR3 sequences, roughly 10% of them singletons. Sequences were derived from PBMCs, mostly from graft donor cells, sampled 180 days after TCRalphabeta/CD19-depleted stem cell transplant. Source of these receptors: a female patient aged 2-10 years who had a stem cell transplant for aplastic anemia, so the T cells may come from the graft donor.

For this clonotype: One junction end disagrees with the germline gene, perhaps due to a read error. The J gene is TRBJ2-4, the V gene TRBV12-3 or TRBV12-4, with D tentatively TRBD2 (5 bases). The CDR3 extends over 13 amino acids. The CDR3 region has the DNA TGTGCCAGCACTCTAGGAGGCGGAAACAGTCAGTACTTC. It translates to CASTLGGGNSQYF.

This clonotype has a handful of counts. The V gene is TRBV12-3 or TRBV12-4, the J gene TRBJ2-4, with 10 bases lining up with TRBD1. The V gene end was trimmed by 4 bases and the J gene end by 0 bases; junction bases not matched to a gene: 0. This CDR3 spans 15 amino acids. The CDR3 DNA is TGTGCCAGCAGTTGGGACAGGGGAGCCAAAAACATTCAGTACTTC. This encodes CASSWDRGAKNIQYF.

This chain links TRBV20-1 with TRBJ2-5, with 9 positions matching TRBD1. V was pared by 6 bases and J by 5 bases, with 19 bases of the junction left unmatched. The germline CDR1 and CDR2 sequences are DFQATT and SNEGSKA (reference sequence). This CDR3 spans 17 amino acids. CDR3 loop: CSATPAYRGPSRETQYF. The CDR3 DNA sequence: TGCAGTGCCACTCCCGCGTACAGGGGGCCTAGTAGGGAGACCCAGTACTTC.

The rearrangement joins TRBV9 to TRBJ1-3; D remains unclear. The ends were cut back, 0 bases at V and 0 bases at J, with 10 bases in the middle. This CDR3 is built from 16 residues. Per germline, CDR1 SGDLS and CDR2 YYNGEE. CDR3 sequence: CASSVDEVLSGNTIYF. In DNA form, the CDR3 reads TGTGCCAGCAGCGTAGACGAGGTGCTCTCTGGAAACACCATATATTTT.

The table lists this clonotype with a few counts. This chain's CDR3 is CASSQESASLTRQYF. The CDR3 bases are TGTGCCAGCAGCCAAGAGTCGGCTTCACTCACGCGGCAGTACTTC. The chain joins TRBV3-1 to TRBJ2-7; D gene ambiguous. Germline CDR1 is LGHDT and CDR2 is YNNKEL (reference sequence). V shed 0 bases and J shed 9 bases, with 18 bases lying between them. CDR3 length equals 15 residues.